The source of this TCR beta chain is a study of early T cells in non-severe SARS-CoV-2 infection. The wider study: It was bulk RNA from unsorted whole blood that was sequenced, and the chains were unpaired.

The protocol attached unique molecular identifiers to individual cDNA molecules. Each CDR3 protein gets one entry after TCRdb re-called the 5' RACE reads with MiXCR. The profile shows some 29,000 distinct CDR3 sequences, approximately 5.2% of them singletons. This clonotype showed up many times. The sequencing sample was made of whole blood. The sequence was obtained from an adult who was a healthcare worker with PCR-confirmed SARS-CoV-2 infection or an uninfected control (not recorded which).

The CDR3 region is CSASRADSRGTSSPLHF. The CDR3 bases are TGCAGTGCTAGTAGAGCCGATAGCAGGGGTACGAGTTCACCCCTCCACTTT. The chain links TRBV20-1 to TRBJ1-6, with a possible D match to TRBD1 (6 bases). Germline values: CDR1 DFQATT, CDR2 SNEGSKA (reference sequence). This CDR3 comprises 17 residues. Deletions cut 3 bases from V and 9 bases from J, with 24 bases between.